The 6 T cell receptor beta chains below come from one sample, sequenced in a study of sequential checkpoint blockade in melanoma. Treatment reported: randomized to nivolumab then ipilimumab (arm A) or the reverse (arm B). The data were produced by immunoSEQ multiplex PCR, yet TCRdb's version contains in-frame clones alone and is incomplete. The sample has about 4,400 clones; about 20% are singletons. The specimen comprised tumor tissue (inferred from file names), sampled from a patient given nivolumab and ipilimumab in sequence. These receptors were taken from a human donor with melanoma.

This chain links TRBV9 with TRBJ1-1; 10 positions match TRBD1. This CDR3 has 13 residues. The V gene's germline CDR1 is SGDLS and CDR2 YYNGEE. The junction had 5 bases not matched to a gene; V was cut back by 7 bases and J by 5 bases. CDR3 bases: TGTGCCAGCGGACGGACAGGGGGGACTGAAGCTTTCTTT. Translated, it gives CASGRTGGTEAFF.

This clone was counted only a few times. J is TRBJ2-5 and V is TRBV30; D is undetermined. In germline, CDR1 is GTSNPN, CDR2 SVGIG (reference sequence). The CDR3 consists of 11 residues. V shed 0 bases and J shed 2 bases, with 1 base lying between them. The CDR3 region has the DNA TGTGCCTGGAGTGTACAAGAGACCCAGTACTTC. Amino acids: CAWSVQETQYF.

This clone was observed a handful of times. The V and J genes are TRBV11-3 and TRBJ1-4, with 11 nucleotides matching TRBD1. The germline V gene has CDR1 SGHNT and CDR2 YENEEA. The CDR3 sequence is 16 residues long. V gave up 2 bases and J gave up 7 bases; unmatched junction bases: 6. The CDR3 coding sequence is TGTGCCAGCAGCTTAAAATCCGGGACAGGGGGTGAAAAACTGTTTTTT. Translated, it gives CASSLKSGTGGEKLFF. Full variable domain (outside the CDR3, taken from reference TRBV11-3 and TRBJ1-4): EAGVVQSPRYKIIEKKQPVAFWCNPISGHNTLYWYLQNLGQGPELLIRYENEEAVDDSQLPKDRFSAERLKGVDSTLKIQPAELGDSAVYLCASSLKSGTGGEKLFFGSGTQLSVL.

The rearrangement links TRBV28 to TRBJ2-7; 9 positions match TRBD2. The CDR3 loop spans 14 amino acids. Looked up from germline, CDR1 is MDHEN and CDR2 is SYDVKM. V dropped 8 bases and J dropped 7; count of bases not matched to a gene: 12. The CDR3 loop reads CASLAGGASKEQYF. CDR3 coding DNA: TGTGCCAGCCTTGCGGGGGGGGCCTCGAAGGAGCAGTACTTC.

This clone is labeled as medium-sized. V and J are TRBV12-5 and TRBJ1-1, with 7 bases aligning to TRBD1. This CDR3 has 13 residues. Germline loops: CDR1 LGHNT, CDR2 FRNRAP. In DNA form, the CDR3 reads TGTGCCAGTCTACTCAAAGGGGGCAGGGAAGCTTTCTTT. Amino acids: CASLLKGGREAFF.

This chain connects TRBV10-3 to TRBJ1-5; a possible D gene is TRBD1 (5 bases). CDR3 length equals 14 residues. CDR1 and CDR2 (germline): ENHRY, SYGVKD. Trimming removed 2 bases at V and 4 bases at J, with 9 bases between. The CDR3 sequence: CAISEGGSNQPQHF. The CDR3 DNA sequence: TGTGCCATCAGTGAGGGGGGGTCGAATCAGCCCCAGCATTTT.